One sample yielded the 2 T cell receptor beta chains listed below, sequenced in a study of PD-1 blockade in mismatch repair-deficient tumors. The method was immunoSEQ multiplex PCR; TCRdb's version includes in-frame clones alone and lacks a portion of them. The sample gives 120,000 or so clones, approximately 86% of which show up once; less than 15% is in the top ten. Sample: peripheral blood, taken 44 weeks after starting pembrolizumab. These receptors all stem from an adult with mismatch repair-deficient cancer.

The CDR3 here is CASSVGTGDYNEQFF. CDR3 nucleotides: TGTGCCAGCAGCGTGGGGACAGGGGACTACAATGAGCAGTTCTTC. This rearrangement joins TRBV9 to TRBJ2-1; 10 bases are a match to TRBD1. This CDR3 is built from 15 residues. Trimming cost V 2 bases and J 3 bases; bases outside gene matches: 2. The V gene's germline CDR1 is SGDLS and CDR2 YYNGEE.

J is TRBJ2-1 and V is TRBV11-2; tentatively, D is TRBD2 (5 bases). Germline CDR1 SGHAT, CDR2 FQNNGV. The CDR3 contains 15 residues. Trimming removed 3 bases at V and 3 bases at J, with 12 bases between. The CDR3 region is CASSFSERSYNEQFF. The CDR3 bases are TGTGCCAGCAGCTTCTCCGAGCGGAGCTACAATGAGCAGTTCTTC.